This TCR beta chain comes out of a study of early T cells in non-severe SARS-CoV-2 infection. Study as a whole: Sequencing targeted bulk RNA from unsorted whole blood, leaving chains unpaired.

This CDR3 region has 14 residues. The V gene's germline CDR1 is SQVTM and CDR2 ANQGSEA. Between the trimmed V and J ends, which lost 4 bases and 1 base, there was a span of 14 bases. Individually, cDNA molecules had unique molecular identifiers attached to them. TCRdb reprocessed the 5' RACE reads via MiXCR and lists one record per CDR3 protein. The sample lists roughly 100,000 distinct CDR3 sequences, around 14% seen once, with 2% to 2.5% in the top ten. This clonotype was picked up many times. The TCR comes from an adult who was a healthcare worker with PCR-confirmed SARS-CoV-2 infection or an uninfected control (not recorded which). The sample was whole blood. The chain has TRBV29-1 and TRBJ2-7, with D perhaps being TRBD1 or TRBD2 (6 bases each). CDR3 DNA: TGCAGCGTTGGAGGGGGGATGGAGTCCTACGAGCAGTACTTC. It translates to CSVGGGMESYEQYF.